This entry lists 6 T cell receptor beta chains sequenced from one sample in a study of blood T cell repertoires in COVID-19. Repertoires were generated with immunoSEQ multiplex PCR, while TCRdb's copy carries only in-frame clones and drops some. The sample lists roughly 70,000 clones, under 95% seen once, with approximately 4.8% in the top ten. Sequenced: peripheral blood. These receptors all stem from a woman aged 60-70 years with active COVID-19.

In its sample, this clone was seen once. The V gene is TRBV30, the J gene TRBJ2-2; TRBD1 might be the D (5 bases). The CDR3 runs to 14 residues. V lost 3 bases and J lost 3, with 11 bases in between. Per the germline V gene, CDR1 is GTSNPN and CDR2 is SVGIG (reference sequence). CDR3 region: CAWSLRVDTGELFF. In DNA, the CDR3 is TGTGCCTGGAGCCTCAGGGTGGACACCGGGGAGCTGTTTTTT.

V usage is TRBV30 and J usage is TRBJ2-2; 7 nucleotides align to TRBD2. There are 15 residues in the CDR3. The trim removed 3 bases at V and 3 bases at J, leaving 7 bases unmatched. CDR1 is GTSNPN and CDR2 is SVGIG in the germline V gene (reference sequence). The CDR3 region is CAWRAGGGHTGELFF. CDR3 bases: TGTGCCTGGAGGGCCGGGGGAGGGCACACCGGGGAGCTGTTTTTT.

This clone has just one count. The CDR3, as DNA: TGTGCCACCAGTGATCCCCGTGAGAAGCGCGAGCAGTACTTC. Residues: CATSDPREKREQYF. The chain uses TRBV24-1 and TRBJ2-7; D uncertain. The germline CDR1 and CDR2 sequences are KGHDR and SFDVKD. This CDR3 spans 14 amino acids. V lost 3 bases, J lost 6 bases, and 14 bases lay in between.

The chain joins TRBV5-4 to TRBJ2-1; TRBD2 might be the D (6 bases). This CDR3 is 15 amino acids long. Germline CDR1 is SGHNT and CDR2 is YYREEE (reference sequence). Deletions cut 4 bases from V and 6 bases from J, with 17 bases between. CDR3 protein: CASSPGSREINEQFF. CDR3 nucleotides: TGTGCCAGCAGCCCCGGGTCCCGGGAGATCAATGAGCAGTTCTTC.

This chain connects TRBV30 to TRBJ1-5; a possible D gene is TRBD1 (5 bases). The CDR3 covers 13 residues. The V and J ends lost 1 base and 2 bases respectively, with 6 bases between them. Germline-derived CDR1 and CDR2 are GTSNPN and SVGIG (reference sequence). This CDR3 reads CAWSGGRNQPQHF. CDR3 nucleotides: TGTGCCTGGAGTGGGGGCCGCAATCAGCCCCAGCATTTT.

The chain recombines TRBV28 with TRBJ2-5, with 12 bases identical to TRBD2. This CDR3 region has 16 residues. Germline assignment: CDR1 MDHEN and CDR2 SYDVKM. V lost 6 bases to trimming and J lost 2 bases; unmatched junction nucleotides: 7. The CDR3 bases are TGTGCCAGCAGGGCTAGCGGGAGGGGCAGTCAAGAGACCCAGTACTTC. It translates to CASRASGRGSQETQYF.